The 16 T cell receptor beta chains reported below all come from one sample, sequenced in a study of T cell repertoires in cytomegalovirus infection (dated by TCRdb to about 2019). The data were produced on an Illumina HiSeq 1500. TCRdb cleaned the public reads at Q25 with fastp, built clones with MiXCR and kept in-frame beta chains. All rows with the same CDR3 protein become a single entry with the most common DNA and genes. The sample has some 600,000 distinct CDR3 sequences on record, roughly 26% of them singletons. Approximately 8.2% of the sample belongs to the ten largest clones. Sample: CD8+ T cells from PBMCs. The receptor source for this set is a human donor in good health (CMV status not recorded). Some clones in this sample may be carry-over from other donors' samples.

The chain carries TRBV6-1 and TRBJ1-5; the D gene is possibly TRBD1 (5 bases). This CDR3 is built from 15 residues. V lost 2 bases, J lost 0 bases, and 8 bases lay in between. Germline V gene data show CDR1 as MNHNS and CDR2 as SASEGT. The DNA of the CDR3 is TGTGCCAGCAGTGAATTCGGGGGTAGCAATCAGCCCCAGCATTTT. Its translation: CASSEFGGSNQPQHF.

In this sample, this clonotype turned up a few times. CDR3 sequence reads: CASSLKGTSYGYTF. Here the CDR3 DNA reads TGTGCCAGCAGTTTAAAAGGGACATCGTATGGCTACACCTTC. The chain carries TRBV28 and TRBJ1-2, with D possibly being TRBD1 (6 bases). Trimming took 2 bases from V and 5 from J, leaving 12 bases between them. The CDR3 runs 14 residues. The V gene's germline CDR1 is MDHEN and CDR2 SYDVKM.

This clonotype has only a few counts. This rearrangement joins TRBV28 to TRBJ2-7, with a tentative D call TRBD1 (6 bases). The V and J ends lost 3 bases and 3 bases respectively, with 12 bases between them. The germline V gene has CDR1 MDHEN and CDR2 SYDVKM. The CDR3 is 14 amino acids. CDR3 DNA sequence: TGTGCCAGCAGTTTTCCCGGACAGAACTACGAGCAGTACGTC. Protein sequence: CASSFPGQNYEQYV.

This clonotype was seen ten or more times. The chain carries TRBV7-8 and TRBJ2-1; 9 nucleotides agree with TRBD1. Trimming removed 4 bases from V and 4 bases from J; junction bases left unmatched: 8. This CDR3 is 16 amino acids long. Germline V CDR1 and CDR2: SGHVS, FQNEAQ. The CDR3 spells CASSSLRQGDYNEQFF. CDR3 nucleotides: TGTGCCAGCAGCTCCCTCCGACAGGGGGATTACAATGAGCAGTTCTTC.

This clonotype was counted a few times. V usage is TRBV14 and J usage is TRBJ1-1; D not resolved. The CDR3 contains 17 residues. V dropped 2 bases and J dropped 0 bases, with 16 bases sitting between them. Looked up from germline, CDR1 is SGHDN and CDR2 is FVKESK. The CDR3 region has the DNA TGTGCCAGCAGCCAAAAGAGCTTCGGGCGGCTGAACACTGAAGCTTTCTTT. This gives the protein CASSQKSFGRLNTEAFF.

This clonotype was counted at least ten times. This chain connects TRBV7-6 to TRBJ2-1; TRBD2 is a possible D gene (5 bases). V was pared by 1 base and J by 8 bases, with 12 bases between. The CDR3 extends over 14 amino acids. CDR1 is SGHVS, CDR2 FNYEAQ, per germline. CDR3 in amino acids: CASSLENGVDEQFF. For the CDR3, the DNA is TGTGCCAGCAGCTTAGAGAACGGGGTTGATGAGCAGTTCTTC.

Ten or more counts support this clonotype. The chain recombines TRBV7-9 with TRBJ1-1; TRBD1 might be the D (5 bases). This CDR3 contains 16 residues. Germline CDR1 is SEHNR and CDR2 is FQNEAQ (reference sequence). Trimming shortened V by 5 bases and J by 4 bases, and 20 bases separated the two germline ends. The CDR3 coding sequence is TGTGCCAGCAGCCCCAAAGGCAGGGCTGGGGCCACTGAAGCTTTCTTT. This codes for CASSPKGRAGATEAFF.

This clonotype appeared many times. The CDR3, as DNA: TGTGCCAGCAGCCCTTGGACTAGCGGGGGGGTATACAATGAGCAGTTCTTC. It specifies CASSPWTSGGVYNEQFF. The chain employs TRBV7-8 and TRBJ2-1; TRBD2 matches at 15 bases. The CDR3 runs to 17 residues. Germline V gene data show CDR1 as SGHVS and CDR2 as FQNEAQ. V shed 5 bases and J 4 bases; nucleotides not matched to a gene: 6.

This clonotype has at least ten counts. The J gene is TRBJ2-6, the V gene TRBV10-3; D perhaps matches TRBD1 (6 bases). The CDR3 consists of 18 residues. Germline CDR1 reads ENHRY; CDR2 reads SYGVKD. Trimming removed 3 bases at V and 0 bases at J, with 15 bases between. CDR3 residues: CAISEYRQASSGANVLTF. DNA for the CDR3: TGTGCCATCAGTGAATACCGACAGGCCTCCTCTGGGGCCAACGTCCTGACTTTC.

This rearrangement joins TRBV29-1 to TRBJ2-1, with D perhaps TRBD1 or TRBD2 (5 bases each). This CDR3 spans 13 amino acids. Germline V lookup: CDR1 SQVTM, CDR2 ANQGSEA. The V and J ends lost 4 bases and 5 bases respectively, with 12 bases between them. DNA of the CDR3: TGCAGCGTTGGCCCGGGGCTCGACAATGAGCAGTTCTTC. This translates into CSVGPGLDNEQFF.

This clonotype was detected only a few times. V is TRBV28 and J is TRBJ2-1; 14 nucleotides agree with TRBD2. This CDR3 region has 21 residues. J was trimmed by 3 bases and V by 3 bases; bases with no gene match: 16. Germline CDR1 is MDHEN and CDR2 is SYDVKM. The CDR3, as DNA: TGTGCCAGCAGTTTTCCGCCTCCGGGACTAGCGGGGGCGGTCGGCTACAATGAGCAGTTCTTC. Encoded protein: CASSFPPPGLAGAVGYNEQFF.

The gene calls are TRBV5-1 and TRBJ1-2, with 9 bases fitting TRBD1. There are 13 residues in the CDR3. Germline loops: CDR1 SGHRS, CDR2 YFSETQ. V was clipped by 4 bases and J by 10 bases; unmatched bases: 8. For the CDR3, the DNA is TGCGCCAGCAGCGTGGGACAGGGACGGGACTACACCTTC. Translating gives CASSVGQGRDYTF.

This clonotype was counted at least ten times. This chain joins TRBV7-2 and TRBJ2-1, with TRBD2 as a possible D gene (6 bases). The CDR3 extends over 16 amino acids. The V and J ends lost 1 base and 2 bases respectively, with 12 bases between them. Germline CDR1 is SGHTA and CDR2 is FQGNSA. In nucleotides, the CDR3 is TGTGCCAGCAGCTTAGTGACGCGGGGACCCTACAATGAGCAGTTCTTC. Translation gives CASSLVTRGPYNEQFF. Full variable domain (remainder filled in from reference TRBV7-2 and TRBJ2-1): GAGVSQSPSNKVTEKGKDVELRCDPISGHTALYWYRQSLGQGLEFLIYFQGNSAPDKSGLPSDRFSAERTGGSVSTLTIQRTQQEDSAVYLCASSLVTRGPYNEQFFGPGTRLTVL.

The chain is built from TRBV19 and TRBJ2-2, with D uncertain. Germline-derived CDR1 and CDR2 are LNHDA and SQIVND (reference sequence). CDR3 length: 10 residues. The germline V and J ends were trimmed by 6 bases and 7 bases, with 3 bases remaining between them. Written as DNA, the CDR3 is TGTGCCAGTAGCGACGGGGAGCTGTTTTTT. Its protein is CASSDGELFF.

V gene TRBV27 combines with J gene TRBJ2-5; D might be TRBD1 or TRBD2, each matching 5 bases. CDR1 and CDR2 (germline): MNHEY, SMNVEV (reference sequence). This CDR3 is 12 amino acids long. Trimming took off 7 bases at V and 6 bases at J, with 12 bases between the two ends. The CDR3 region has the DNA TGTGCCAGCAAGGCTGGGGGACAGACCCAGTACTTC. It yields the protein CASKAGGQTQYF.

This clonotype was found a few times. The gene calls are TRBV27 and TRBJ2-1; D may be TRBD2 (7 bases). The CDR3 runs 16 residues. CDR1 is MNHEY, CDR2 SMNVEV, per germline (reference sequence). Trimming took off 3 bases at V and 6 bases at J, with 18 bases between the two ends. The chain's CDR3 is CASSLTRGGGLNEQFF. The CDR3 DNA reads as TGTGCCAGCAGTTTGACGAGGGGGGGAGGCCTCAATGAGCAGTTCTTC.